This is a list of T cell receptor beta chains from one sample in a study of blood T cells in healthy people across ages. Via MiXCR, TCRdb re-called the 5' RACE reads, giving one row per CDR3 protein. In the table there are about 640,000 distinct CDR3 sequences, 40% to 50% of which are singletons. The sequenced material came from blood. Receptor source: a man of 80 years or more in good health. The CDR3 runs from the conserved cysteine through the conserved F or W. The order of the fields is CDR3 length, V gene, clone size, J gene, D gene, CDR3 protein, CDR3 DNA. D genes are given only for firm matches. Size is stated for part of the rows, as once, few or many counts, or as a class when the clone is expanded.

>13|TRBV20-1|NA|TRBJ1-2|NA
CSASHFRGYGYTF
TGCAGTGCTAGTCATTTCCGGGGCTATGGCTACACCTTC
>13|TRBV20-1|NA|TRBJ2-3|TRBD2
CSGAGLALDTQYF
TGCAGTGGGGCGGGACTAGCATTAGATACGCAGTATTTT
>12|TRBV19|once|TRBJ2-7|NA
CANLGAPYEQYF
TGTGCCAACCTAGGGGCGCCCTACGAGCAGTACTTC
>14|TRBV5-1|few|TRBJ2-3|NA
CASSLDGPTDTQYF
TGCGCCAGCAGCTTGGATGGACCCACAGATACGCAGTATTTT
>15|TRBV7-2|NA|TRBJ2-7|NA
CASSLEGGTVYEQYF
TGTGCCAGCAGCTTAGAAGGGGGGACGGTCTACGAGCAGTACTTC
>14|TRBV12-3/TRBV12-4|NA|TRBJ2-1|TRBD2
CASSFREVVNEQFF
TGTGCCAGCAGTTTTCGGGAGGTTGTTAATGAGCAGTTCTTC
>17|TRBV27|few|TRBJ2-3|TRBD2
CASSLPGLAGARETQYF
TGTGCCAGCAGTTTACCGGGACTAGCGGGGGCCCGGGAGACGCAGTATTTT
>18|TRBV7-2|few|TRBJ2-5|TRBD2
CASSLVWSSSGNQETQYF
TGTGCCAGCAGCTTAGTGTGGTCCTCTAGCGGAAACCAAGAGACCCAGTACTTC
>16|TRBV7-2|many|TRBJ2-5|NA
CASSLVVGAMQETQYF
TGTGCCAGCAGCTTAGTTGTGGGGGCAATGCAAGAGACCCAGTACTTC
>16|TRBV11-2|NA|TRBJ2-3|NA
CTSSGPRALDYDTQYF
TGTACCAGCAGCGGACCCCGGGCCCTAGATTATGATACGCAGTATTTT
>14|TRBV20-1|NA|TRBJ1-2|NA
CSARGGGLTYGYTF
TGCAGTGCTAGAGGGGGTGGGCTTACCTATGGCTACACCTTC
>14|TRBV9|NA|TRBJ2-1|NA
CASSVSTGPKAQFF
TGTGCCAGCAGCGTAAGTACAGGACCTAAGGCGCAGTTCTTC
>18|TRBV27|NA|TRBJ1-6|NA
CASSSRGLGGPYNSPLHF
TGTGCCAGCAGTTCCCGTGGCCTGGGCGGCCCCTATAATTCACCCCTCCACTTT